This TCR beta chain was obtained from a study of CD8 T cells in ankylosing spondylitis. General study points: Significant enrichment of disease-linked clones was reportedly seen in matched ankylosing spondylitis synovial fluid.

In germline, CDR1 is SGHRS, CDR2 YFSETQ. The V gene end was trimmed by 4 bases and the J gene end by 1 base; junction bases not matched to a gene: 10. The CDR3 covers 18 residues. It was by quantitative 5'-RACE with molecular barcodes that TCR beta libraries were made. A single record per CDR3 protein comes from TCRdb applying MiXCR to the 5' RACE reads. The sample lists more than 150,000 distinct CDR3 sequences; roughly 18% were seen once. This clonotype was seen many times. The antigen is unknown. The rearrangement links TRBV5-1 to TRBJ2-2; 10 nucleotides line up with TRBD1. The sequence was collected from a male donor aged 5 to 30 with ankylosing spondylitis or in good health (not recorded which). Sequencing used blood, either unsorted or a sorted T cell fraction (not recorded which). For the CDR3, the DNA is TGCGCCAGCAGCCCCCGGGACAGGGGTTTTGTGAACACCGGGGAGCTGTTTTTT. Residues: CASSPRDRGFVNTGELFF.